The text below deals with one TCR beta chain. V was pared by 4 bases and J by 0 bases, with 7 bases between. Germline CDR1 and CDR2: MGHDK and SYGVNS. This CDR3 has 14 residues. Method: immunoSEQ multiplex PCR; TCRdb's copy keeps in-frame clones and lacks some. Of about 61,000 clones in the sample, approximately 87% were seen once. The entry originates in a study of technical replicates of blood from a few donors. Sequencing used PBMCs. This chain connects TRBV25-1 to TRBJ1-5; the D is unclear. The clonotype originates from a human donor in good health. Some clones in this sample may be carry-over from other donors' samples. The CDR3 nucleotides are TGTGCCAGCAGTGTCGGAGGTAGCAATCAGCCCCAGCATTTT. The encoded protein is CASSVGGSNQPQHF.